A selection of T cell receptor beta chains follows, all from one sample in a study of radiotherapy plus CTLA-4 blockade in lung cancer. Sequenced by immunoSEQ multiplex PCR; TCRdb stores in-frame clones only, minus some. The table has about 53,000 clones, 84% seen once. The sequencing used peripheral blood, collected from a patient treated with radiotherapy plus ipilimumab. These TCRs come from a human donor with non-small cell lung cancer whose response to radiotherapy plus ipilimumab could not be evaluated. The CDR3 runs from the conserved cysteine through the conserved F or W. D genes are given only for firm matches. Where a row states a size, it is once, few, many or the class of an expanded clone; other rows omit it.

j_call clone_size d_call v_call cdr3_aa cdr3_nt
TRBJ2-3 NA NA TRBV5-1 CASSVNGIRMDTQYF TGCGCCAGCAGCGTGAACGGGATAAGGATGGATACGCAGTATTTT
TRBJ2-7 NA NA TRBV27 CASSSREFSSYEQYF TGTGCCAGCAGTTCCCGGGAGTTTAGCTCCTACGAGCAGTACTTC
TRBJ2-2 NA NA TRBV6-6 CASRHDSLNTGELFF TGTGCCAGCAGGCACGACAGCTTGAACACCGGGGAGCTGTTTTTT
TRBJ2-1 NA TRBD2 TRBV7-7 CASSLTAGGGERFF TGTGCTAGCAGCTTAACAGCGGGAGGGGGTGAGCGGTTCTTC
TRBJ1-5 NA NA TRBV19 CASSISEVQPQHF TGTGCCAGTAGTATATCGGAGGTTCAGCCCCAGCATTTT
TRBJ2-7 NA TRBD1 TRBV5-1 CASSESDRGLIYEQYF TGCGCCAGCAGCGAGTCGGACAGGGGGCTTATCTACGAGCAGTACTTC
TRBJ2-3 NA NA TRBV7-9 CASSLGSSVTDTQYF TGTGCCAGCAGCTTAGGGAGTAGCGTTACCGATACGCAGTATTTT
TRBJ1-2 NA TRBD1 TRBV29-1 CSVATGGAWGYTF TGCAGCGTTGCCACAGGGGGCGCGTGGGGCTACACCTTC
TRBJ2-7 NA NA TRBV7-7 CASSLAVNGGTYEQYF TGTGCTAGCAGCTTAGCGGTTAACGGGGGTACCTACGAGCAGTACTTC
TRBJ1-5 NA NA TRBV6-1 CASSELGDKNQPQHF TGTGCCAGCAGTGAGTTAGGGGATAAGAATCAGCCCCAGCATTTT
TRBJ2-7 NA NA TRBV7-2 CASSRTRGTGEQYF TGTGCCAGCAGCAGGACAAGGGGGACCGGCGAGCAGTACTTC
TRBJ2-7 NA NA TRBV7-9 CASSFGAGLNEQYF TGTGCCAGCAGCTTCGGGGCGGGACTTAACGAGCAGTACTTC
TRBJ2-2 NA TRBD2 TRBV9 CASGEGGRADTGELFF TGTGCCAGCGGGGAGGGCGGGAGGGCTGACACCGGGGAGCTGTTTTTT
TRBJ1-1 NA TRBD1 TRBV7-9 CASRRGQGGGNTEAFF TGTGCCAGCAGAAGAGGACAGGGAGGAGGGAACACTGAAGCTTTCTTT
TRBJ2-1 NA NA TRBV6-6 CASSSQGNEQFF TGTGCCAGCAGTTCCCAGGGCAATGAGCAGTTCTTC
TRBJ1-1 NA NA TRBV7-3 CASSLYGDTEAFF TGTGCCAGCAGCTTATACGGAGACACTGAAGCTTTCTTT
TRBJ2-2 NA TRBD1 TRBV5-4 CASSLGDRGLTGELFF TGTGCCAGCAGCTTGGGGGACAGGGGGCTCACCGGGGAGCTGTTTTTT
TRBJ1-1 NA NA TRBV27 CASRTDTEAFF TGTGCCAGCAGGACAGACACTGAAGCTTTCTTT
TRBJ2-3 NA TRBD2 TRBV9 CASSASGTPSDTQYF TGTGCCAGCAGCGCTAGCGGGACCCCCTCAGATACGCAGTATTTT
TRBJ2-3 NA NA TRBV7-2 CASSLGASPTDTQYF TGTGCCAGCAGCTTAGGGGCTAGCCCCACAGATACGCAGTATTTT
TRBJ1-1 NA NA TRBV6-1 CASSERLFGQREAFF TGTGCCAGCAGTGAAAGGTTGTTCGGACAGCGGGAAGCTTTCTTT
TRBJ1-1 once NA TRBV6-1 CASSEGSSLEAFF TGTGCCAGCAGTGAGGGGAGTAGCCTTGAAGCTTTCTTT
TRBJ1-2 NA TRBD1 TRBV7-9 CASSPDRGDYGYTF TGTGCCAGCAGCCCGGACAGGGGCGACTATGGCTACACCTTC
TRBJ2-2 NA NA TRBV28 CASSLSGYTGELFF TGTGCCAGCAGTTTATCAGGGTACACCGGGGAGCTGTTTTTT
TRBJ2-7 NA TRBD1 TRBV28 CASSTGQGSGEQYF TGTGCCAGCAGCACGGGACAGGGATCAGGGGAGCAGTACTTC
TRBJ2-1 once TRBD2 TRBV7-8 CASSLGAGTVYNEQFF TGTGCCAGCAGCTTAGGAGCGGGAACGGTCTACAATGAGCAGTTCTTC
TRBJ1-1 NA NA TRBV6-5 CASRKGVGAEAFF TGTGCCAGCAGGAAGGGCGTCGGGGCTGAAGCTTTCTTT
TRBJ2-1 NA TRBD2 TRBV10-1 CASSAASGTSYNEQFF TGCGCCAGCAGTGCCGCTAGCGGAACTTCCTACAATGAGCAGTTCTTC
TRBJ1-1 NA TRBD1 TRBV25-1 CASTGNRGRTEAFF TGTGCCAGCACTGGAAACAGGGGTCGAACTGAAGCTTTCTTT
TRBJ1-1 few TRBD1 TRBV28 CASSGPDRLNTEAFF TGTGCCAGCAGTGGCCCGGACAGGTTAAACACTGAAGCTTTCTTT
TRBJ2-1 NA TRBD2 TRBV9 CASSVGLAGGNEQFF TGTGCCAGCAGCGTAGGGCTAGCGGGAGGGAATGAGCAGTTCTTC
TRBJ1-2 NA NA TRBV7-8 CASSLLEGRGYGYTF TGTGCCAGCAGCTTATTAGAGGGACGGGGGTATGGCTACACCTTC
TRBJ2-6 NA TRBD1 TRBV19 CASIQGELRGANVLTF TGTGCCAGCATTCAGGGGGAGCTCAGGGGGGCCAACGTCCTGACTTTC
TRBJ1-2 few NA TRBV5-1 CASSRGAYGYTF TGCGCCAGCAGCCGGGGGGCATATGGCTACACCTTC
TRBJ1-4 NA NA TRBV11-2 CASSDARATNEKLFF TGTGCCAGCAGCGACGCCAGGGCAACTAATGAAAAACTGTTTTTT
TRBJ2-2 NA NA TRBV7-9 CASSPRNTGELFF TGTGCCAGCAGCCCCAGGAACACCGGGGAGCTGTTTTTT
TRBJ2-2 NA TRBD2 TRBV27 CASSFGGSFTGELFF TGTGCCAGCAGTTTCGGCGGGAGTTTCACCGGGGAGCTGTTTTTT
TRBJ2-7 once TRBD1 TRBV15 CATSKTGTGNSEQYF TGTGCCACCAGTAAGACCGGGACAGGGAACTCCGAGCAGTACTTC
TRBJ2-5 few NA TRBV7-9 CASSLRGTETQYF TGTGCCAGCAGCTTACGGGGGACGGAGACCCAGTACTTC
TRBJ2-7 NA TRBD1 TRBV15 CATSRRGQVYEQYF TGTGCCACCAGCAGGAGGGGACAGGTCTACGAGCAGTACTTC
TRBJ2-1 NA NA TRBV11-2 CASSQAASYNEQFF TGTGCCAGCAGTCAAGCGGCCTCCTACAATGAGCAGTTCTTC
TRBJ2-7 NA TRBD2 TRBV11-2 CASSTPSGGAYEQYF TGTGCCAGCAGCACCCCTAGCGGTGGGGCCTACGAGCAGTACTTC
TRBJ2-7 NA TRBD1 TRBV5-4 CASSPLGQTDEQYF TGTGCCAGCAGCCCTCTGGGACAGACGGACGAGCAGTACTTC
TRBJ1-4 few TRBD1 TRBV2 CASGQGGTNEKLFF TGTGCCAGCGGACAGGGAGGAACTAATGAAAAACTGTTTTTT
TRBJ2-2 few TRBD1 TRBV2 CASRHRGPNTGELFF TGTGCCAGCAGGCACAGGGGCCCGAACACCGGGGAGCTGTTTTTT
TRBJ1-4 NA TRBD1 TRBV19 CASSPRPGQTATNEKLFF TGTGCCAGTAGTCCCCGTCCGGGACAGACAGCAACTAATGAAAAACTGTTTTTT
TRBJ2-5 NA TRBD2 TRBV13 CASSPRTSGSLETQYF TGTGCCAGCAGCCCCCGGACTAGCGGGAGTTTGGAGACCCAGTACTTC
TRBJ2-1 NA TRBD2 TRBV27 CASSRQLAGGNNEQFF TGTGCCAGCAGCCGTCAACTAGCGGGAGGGAACAATGAGCAGTTCTTC
TRBJ1-5 NA NA TRBV12-1 CASSLCRQGVGNQPQHF TGTGCCAGCAGCTTATGCCGACAGGGGGTCGGCAATCAGCCCCAGCATTTT
TRBJ1-1 NA TRBD1 TRBV28 CASSRPGGSVGTEAFF TGTGCCAGCAGTCGGCCAGGGGGGTCGGTTGGGACTGAAGCTTTCTTT
TRBJ2-2 NA TRBD2 TRBV29-1 CSVRGLAGGLGGELFF TGCAGCGTTCGGGGACTAGCGGGAGGCCTTGGCGGGGAGCTGTTTTTT
TRBJ2-1 NA NA TRBV19 CASSIDGPQEQFF TGTGCCAGTAGTATAGATGGCCCGCAAGAGCAGTTCTTC
TRBJ1-1 NA NA TRBV30 CAWSVGHMNTEAFF TGTGCCTGGAGTGTTGGCCACATGAACACTGAAGCTTTCTTT
TRBJ2-7 NA NA TRBV18 CASSPSGLEQYF TGTGCCAGCTCACCCTCCGGTCTCGAGCAGTACTTC
TRBJ2-6 NA NA TRBV7-2 CASSLRQATLGGANVLTF TGTGCCAGCAGCCTCCGACAGGCCACTTTGGGGGGGGCCAACGTCCTGACTTTC